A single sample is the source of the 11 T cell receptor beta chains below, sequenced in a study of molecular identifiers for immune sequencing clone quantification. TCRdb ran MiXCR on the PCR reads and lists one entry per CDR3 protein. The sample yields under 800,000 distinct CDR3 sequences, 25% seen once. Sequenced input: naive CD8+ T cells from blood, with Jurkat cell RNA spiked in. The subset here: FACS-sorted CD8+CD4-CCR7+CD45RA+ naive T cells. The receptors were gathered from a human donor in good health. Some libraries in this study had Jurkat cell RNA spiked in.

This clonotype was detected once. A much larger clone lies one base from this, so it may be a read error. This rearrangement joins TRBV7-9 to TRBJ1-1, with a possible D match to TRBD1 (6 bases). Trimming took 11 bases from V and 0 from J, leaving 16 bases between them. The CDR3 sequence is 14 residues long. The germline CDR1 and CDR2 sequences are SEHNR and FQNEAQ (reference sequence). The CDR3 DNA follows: TGTGCCGGCATTGAGACAGGCATGAACACTGAAGCTTTCTTT. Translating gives CAGIETGMNTEAFF.

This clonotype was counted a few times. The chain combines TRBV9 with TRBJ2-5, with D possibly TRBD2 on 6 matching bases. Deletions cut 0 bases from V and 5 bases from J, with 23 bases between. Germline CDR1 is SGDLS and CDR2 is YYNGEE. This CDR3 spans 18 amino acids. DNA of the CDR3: TGTGCCAGCAGCGTAGACAGTACCAAGAGGAACCGGGGGGAGACCCAGTACTTC. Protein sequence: CASSVDSTKRNRGETQYF.

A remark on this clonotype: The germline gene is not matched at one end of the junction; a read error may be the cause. The CDR3 DNA reads as TGCAGTGCTAAAGGACAGGGAGTGTTGGCTGAAGCTTCCTTT. Its protein product is CSAKGQGVLAEASF. J is TRBJ1-1 and V is TRBV20-1; 8 nucleotides match TRBD1. Germline CDR1 is DFQATT and CDR2 is SNEGSKA (reference sequence). The CDR3 consists of 14 residues.

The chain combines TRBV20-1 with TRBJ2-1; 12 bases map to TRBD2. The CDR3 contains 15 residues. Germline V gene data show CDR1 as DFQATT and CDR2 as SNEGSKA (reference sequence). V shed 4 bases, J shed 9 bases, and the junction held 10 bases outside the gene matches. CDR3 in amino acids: CSATNGLAGIGEQFF. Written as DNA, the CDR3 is TGCAGTGCTACTAATGGACTAGCGGGAATCGGTGAGCAGTTCTTC.

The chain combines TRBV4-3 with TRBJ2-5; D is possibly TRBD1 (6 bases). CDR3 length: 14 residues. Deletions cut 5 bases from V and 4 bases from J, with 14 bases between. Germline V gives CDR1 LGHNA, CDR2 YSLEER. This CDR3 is CASSREQGRETQYF. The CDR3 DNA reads TGCGCCAGCAGCAGGGAACAGGGCCGAGAGACCCAGTACTTC.

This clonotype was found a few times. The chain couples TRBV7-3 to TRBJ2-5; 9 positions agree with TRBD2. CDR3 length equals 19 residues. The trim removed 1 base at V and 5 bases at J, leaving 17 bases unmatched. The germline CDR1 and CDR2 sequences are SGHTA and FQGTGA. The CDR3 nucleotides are TGTGCCAGCAGCTTAATAGCTACCGCGGCGGGAGGGCCGAGGGAGACCCAGTACTTC. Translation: CASSLIATAAGGPRETQYF. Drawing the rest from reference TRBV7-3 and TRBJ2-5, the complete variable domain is GAGVSQTPSNKVTEKGKYVELRCDPISGHTALYWYRQSLGQGPEFLIYFQGTGAADDSGLPNDRFFAVRPEGSVSTLKIQRTERGDSAVYLCASSLIATAAGGPRETQYFGPGTRLLVL.

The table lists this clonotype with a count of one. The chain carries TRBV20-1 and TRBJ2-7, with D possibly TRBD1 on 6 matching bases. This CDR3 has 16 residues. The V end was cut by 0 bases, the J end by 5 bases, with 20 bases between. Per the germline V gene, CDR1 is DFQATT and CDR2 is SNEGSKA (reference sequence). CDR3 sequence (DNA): TGCAGTGCTAGAGATTTGGGTGGACAGTACCTCCACGAGCAGTACTTC. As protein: CSARDLGGQYLHEQYF.

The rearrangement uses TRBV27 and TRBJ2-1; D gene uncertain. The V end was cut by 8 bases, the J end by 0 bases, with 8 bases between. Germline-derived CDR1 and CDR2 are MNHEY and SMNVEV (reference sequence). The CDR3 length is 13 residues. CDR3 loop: CASAWSSYNEQFF. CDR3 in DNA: TGTGCCAGCGCTTGGTCCTCCTACAATGAGCAGTTCTTC.

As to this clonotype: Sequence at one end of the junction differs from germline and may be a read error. For the CDR3, the DNA is TGCGCCAGCAGCCAATCCGGGGGCAGGTTTGACACTGAAGCTTTCTTT. Translated: CASSQSGGRFDTEAFF. The gene calls are TRBV16 and TRBJ1-1; a possible D gene is TRBD1 (6 bases). In germline, CDR1 is KGHSY, CDR2 FQNENV. The CDR3 has 16 amino acids.

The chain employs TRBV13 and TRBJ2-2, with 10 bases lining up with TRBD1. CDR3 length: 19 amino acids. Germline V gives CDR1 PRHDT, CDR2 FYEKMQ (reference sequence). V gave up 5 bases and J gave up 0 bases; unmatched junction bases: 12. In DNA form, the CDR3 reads TGTGCCAGCAGCCAAACCGGGACAGGGGATGCCTCGAACACCGGGGAGCTGTTTTTT. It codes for CASSQTGTGDASNTGELFF.

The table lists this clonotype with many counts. This chain's CDR3 is CASTPAGGLNGYTF. CDR3 nucleotides: TGTGCCAGTACCCCGGCAGGGGGTTTGAATGGCTACACCTTC. The chain uses TRBV19 and TRBJ1-2; 7 nucleotides line up with TRBD1. The germline CDR1 and CDR2 sequences are LNHDA and SQIVND (reference sequence). There are 14 residues in the CDR3. After removal of 7 bases from V and 6 bases from J, the junction contained 11 bases not matched to a gene.